These 30 T cell receptor beta chains were all obtained from the same sample, sequenced in a study of PD-1 blockade in classical Hodgkin lymphoma. Each patient experienced a relapse that followed autologous stem cell transplantation, and brentuximab vedotin exposure varied. The table came from immunoSEQ multiplex PCR; TCRdb's copy has only in-frame clones and leaves some out. The table has tens of thousands of clones, 55% to 75% seen once. Sequenced here: peripheral blood mononuclear cells (PBMCs), sampled before the second cycle of nivolumab. The receptor set was obtained from a human donor with classical Hodgkin lymphoma.

As concerns this clone: The same CDR3 is also encoded by other DNA sequences in this sample. The rearrangement uses TRBV7-9 and TRBJ1-3, with 7 positions matching TRBD1. The CDR3 is 16 residues long. The trim removed 5 bases at V and 1 base at J, leaving 8 bases unmatched. The V gene's germline CDR1 is SEHNR and CDR2 FQNEAQ (reference sequence). CDR3 DNA: TGTGCCAGCAGCGAGGGACAGCCTGCTTCTGGAAACACCATATATTTT. Encoded protein: CASSEGQPASGNTIYF.

The chain combines TRBV11-2 with TRBJ2-7; no firm D call. Trimming left V 0 bases short and J 8 bases short, with 11 bases between. Germline CDR1 SGHAT, CDR2 FQNNGV. The CDR3 loop spans 13 amino acids. CDR3 DNA sequence: TGTGCCAGCAGCTTAGACTACATAAGTAAGCAGTACTTC. Protein product: CASSLDYISKQYF. Complete variable domain (other parts from reference TRBV11-2 and TRBJ2-7): EAGVAQSPRYKIIEKRQSVAFWCNPISGHATLYWYQQILGQGPKLLIQFQNNGVVDDSQLPKDRFSAERLKGVDSTLKIQPAKLEDSAVYLCASSLDYISKQYFGPGTRLTVT.

CDR3 nucleotide sequence: TGTGCCAGCAGCTTGCTGGGGGAGGCATCTGGAAACACCATATATTTT. Protein product: CASSLLGEASGNTIYF. The rearrangement joins TRBV28 to TRBJ1-3, with D possibly TRBD1 on 5 matching bases. This CDR3 is built from 16 residues. V was shortened by 6 bases and J by 1 base, with 16 bases between the two germline ends. Germline V lookup: CDR1 MDHEN, CDR2 SYDVKM.

The chain joins TRBV5-6 to TRBJ1-1; D is unclear. The V and J ends lost 0 bases and 2 bases respectively, with 11 bases between them. Germline values: CDR1 SGHDT, CDR2 YYEEEE. The CDR3 sequence is 15 residues long. This CDR3 is CASSLAGSRNTEAFF. In DNA, the CDR3 is TGTGCCAGCAGCTTGGCTGGGTCACGAAACACTGAAGCTTTCTTT.

The genes are TRBV7-9 and TRBJ2-3; 8 bases agree with TRBD2. From germline, CDR1 is SEHNR and CDR2 FQNEAQ (reference sequence). The CDR3 is 14 residues long. V shed 5 bases and J 3 bases; nucleotides not matched to a gene: 4. In nucleotides, the CDR3 is TGTGCCAGCAGCCGGGGGGGCGGGACAGATACGCAGTATTTT. Protein: CASSRGGGTDTQYF.

This clone was recorded only once. The chain links TRBV5-1 to TRBJ1-1; D perhaps matches TRBD1 (5 bases). The ends were cut back, 0 bases at V and 7 bases at J, with 13 bases in the middle. Germline V gene data show CDR1 as SGHRS and CDR2 as YFSETQ. The CDR3 has 14 amino acids. CDR3 amino acids: CASSLEQGGVEAFF. CDR3 in DNA: TGCGCCAGCAGCTTGGAGCAGGGCGGGGTTGAAGCTTTCTTT.

V gene TRBV5-6 combines with J gene TRBJ2-7; unclear D gene. In germline, CDR1 is SGHDT, CDR2 YYEEEE. The CDR3 extends over 15 amino acids. Trimming pared 5 bases from V and 1 base from J, leaving 16 bases between. CDR3 nucleotides: TGTGCCAGCAGGTATACTTCTGGTGAATCCTACGAGCAGTACTTC. Its translation is CASRYTSGESYEQYF.

This chain joins TRBV6-1 and TRBJ2-2; D may be TRBD2 (6 bases). Trimming pared 5 bases from V and 0 bases from J, leaving 10 bases between. The CDR3 loop spans 15 amino acids. Per the germline V gene, CDR1 is MNHNS and CDR2 is SASEGT. In DNA form, the CDR3 reads TGTGCCAGCAGTCTGGGACTTACGAACACCGGGGAGCTGTTTTTT. As protein: CASSLGLTNTGELFF.

This chain links TRBV6-1 with TRBJ1-5, with a tentative D call TRBD1 (5 bases). The germline V gene encodes CDR1 MNHNS and CDR2 SASEGT. V dropped 2 bases and J dropped 1 base, with 12 bases sitting between them. The CDR3 spans 16 residues. The CDR3 region is CASSERTYTSNQPQHF. The CDR3 bases are TGTGCCAGCAGTGAACGGACATACACAAGCAATCAGCCCCAGCATTTT.

Only one count was recorded for this clone. The chain links TRBV7-3 to TRBJ2-7; 8 positions match TRBD1. CDR3 size: 14 residues. Germline V lookup: CDR1 SGHTA, CDR2 FQGTGA. The V and J ends lost 3 bases and 2 bases, in that order; junction bases with no gene match: 3. CDR3 residues: CASSLGQDPYEQYF. Here the CDR3 DNA reads TGTGCCAGCAGCTTGGGACAGGACCCCTACGAGCAGTACTTC.

The V and J genes are TRBV28 and TRBJ1-6, with D perhaps TRBD1 (5 bases). The ends were cut back, 2 bases at V and 7 bases at J, with 9 bases in the middle. CDR3 size: 14 residues. Germline loops: CDR1 MDHEN, CDR2 SYDVKM. DNA for the CDR3: TGTGCCAGCAGTTTAGAGAGGGGAAATTCACCCCTCCACTTT. Translation: CASSLERGNSPLHF. Filled out from reference TRBV28 and TRBJ1-6, the complete variable domain reads DVKVTQSSRYLVKRTGEKVFLECVQDMDHENMFWYRQDPGLGLRLIYFSYDVKMKEKGDIPEGYSVSREKKERFSLILESASTNQTSMYLCASSLERGNSPLHFGNGTRLTVT.

By frequency in the sample, this clone is large. The chain recombines TRBV11-2 with TRBJ1-1; no clear D gene. There are 12 residues in the CDR3. The germline gives CDR1 SGHAT, CDR2 FQNNGV. V dropped 2 bases and J dropped 10 bases, with 11 bases sitting between them. The CDR3 is CASSLYTTRAFF. Here the CDR3 DNA reads TGTGCCAGCAGCTTATATACCACGCGAGCTTTCTTT.

V gene TRBV2 combines with J gene TRBJ1-5; tentative D call: TRBD1 (6 bases). Trimming took 5 bases from V and 0 from J, leaving 11 bases between them. This CDR3 spans 15 amino acids. Germline lookup yields CDR1 SNHLY and CDR2 FYNNEI. The CDR3 DNA is TGTGCCAGCAGTACCCAGGGGCCTAGCAATCAGCCCCAGCATTTT. Amino acid sequence: CASSTQGPSNQPQHF.

This rearrangement joins TRBV5-1 to TRBJ2-5; D is unclear. This CDR3 contains 13 residues. Trimming pared 1 base from V and 2 bases from J, leaving 6 bases between. The germline CDR1 and CDR2 sequences are SGHRS and YFSETQ. In DNA form, the CDR3 reads TGCGCCAGCAGCTTGACAGTTCAAGAGACCCAGTACTTC. This gives the protein CASSLTVQETQYF.

The rearrangement links TRBV5-4 to TRBJ2-7; TRBD1 agrees at 10 bases. The V gene end was trimmed by 3 bases and the J gene end by 6 bases; junction bases not matched to a gene: 12. Germline-derived CDR1 and CDR2 are SGHNT and YYREEE (reference sequence). This CDR3 region has 16 residues. The CDR3 region is CASSSTGGARGSEQYV. The CDR3 DNA sequence: TGTGCCAGCAGCTCGACAGGGGGCGCTCGGGGCAGCGAGCAGTACGTC.

The chain combines TRBV5-6 with TRBJ2-3; D may be TRBD1 (5 bases). Germline CDR1 reads SGHDT; CDR2 reads YYEEEE. The CDR3 length is 15 residues. Trimming shortened V by 6 bases and J by 4 bases, and 18 bases separated the two germline ends. In DNA form, the CDR3 reads TGTGCCAGCAACTCGTTACAGGTTTACGCAGATACGCAGTATTTT. Translated, it gives CASNSLQVYADTQYF.

The chain recombines TRBV10-3 with TRBJ1-5; no definite D call. This CDR3 has 14 amino acids. Germline CDR1 reads ENHRY; CDR2 reads SYGVKD. Trimming cost V 1 base and J 3 bases, with 7 bases left between them. The CDR3 protein is CAISELGDNQPQHF. The CDR3 region has the DNA TGTGCCATCAGTGAGTTAGGCGACAATCAGCCCCAGCATTTT.

This clone was recorded at least ten times. The chain couples TRBV25-1 to TRBJ1-2, with 7 bases identical to TRBD1. V dropped 1 base and J dropped 4; count of bases not matched to a gene: 9. Germline V gene sequence: CDR1 MGHDK, CDR2 SYGVNS. The CDR3 runs to 16 residues. CDR3 region: CASSELGRQGGYGYTF. In DNA form, the CDR3 reads TGTGCCAGCAGTGAATTGGGGAGACAGGGCGGCTATGGCTACACCTTC.

This clone was detected a few times. The rearrangement links TRBV29-1 to TRBJ2-5; 7 nucleotides align to TRBD1. CDR1 is SQVTM, CDR2 ANQGSEA, per germline. This CDR3 has 13 residues. J lost 1 base, V lost 8 bases, and 7 bases had no gene match. The CDR3 region has the DNA TGCAGCCTGATGACAGGGCCCCAAGAGACCCAGTACTTC. It encodes CSLMTGPQETQYF.

The chain is built from TRBV5-1 and TRBJ1-2; no reliable D call. The CDR3 runs to 16 residues. The germline CDR1 and CDR2 sequences are SGHRS and YFSETQ. With 1 base removed from V and 0 bases from J, the gap between germline ends came to 13 bases. CDR3 amino acids: CASSLKVGSSNYGYTF. CDR3 bases: TGCGCCAGCAGCTTGAAGGTGGGGAGTTCTAACTATGGCTACACCTTC.

The chain uses TRBV7-8 and TRBJ1-2; 7 bases are a match to TRBD1. The length of the CDR3 is 14 residues. CDR1 and CDR2 (germline): SGHVS, FQNEAQ. V lost 5 bases to trimming and J lost 4 bases; unmatched junction nucleotides: 7. The CDR3 DNA follows: TGTGCCAGCAGCCTACAGGGGAGCGGCTATGGCTACACCTTC. Protein: CASSLQGSGYGYTF.

Only a few counts were recorded for this clone. V and J are TRBV4-2 and TRBJ2-5, with 15 bases aligning to TRBD2. Germline CDR1 is LGHNA and CDR2 is YNFKEQ. V lost 1 base and J lost 2; bases outside the gene matches: 5. The CDR3 extends over 18 amino acids. CDR3 coding DNA: TGTGCCAGCAGCCAAGGGACTAGCGGGGGGGTGGGGCAAGAGACCCAGTACTTC. As protein: CASSQGTSGGVGQETQYF.

The chain couples TRBV2 to TRBJ2-1; D may be TRBD1 (6 bases). This CDR3 is 15 amino acids long. The germline V gene has CDR1 SNHLY and CDR2 FYNNEI. V shed 5 bases and J shed 0 bases, with 11 bases lying between them. The DNA for the CDR3 is TGTGCCAGCAGTTTCGACAGGCTCTCCTACAATGAGCAGTTCTTC. Translated: CASSFDRLSYNEQFF.

The chain uses TRBV5-1 and TRBJ1-3; unclear D gene. Germline lookup yields CDR1 SGHRS and CDR2 YFSETQ. The V end lost 1 base, the J end lost 4 bases, and 9 bases lay between the germline ends. The CDR3 is made up of 14 amino acids. Here the CDR3 reads CASSLLPSGNTIYF. DNA for the CDR3: TGCGCCAGCAGCTTGCTCCCCTCGGGAAACACCATATATTTT.

This chain's CDR3 is CASAVGRDTEAFF. The CDR3 DNA sequence: TGTGCCAGCGCCGTCGGGCGCGACACTGAAGCTTTCTTT. The gene calls are TRBV2 and TRBJ1-1; D remains unclear. V was shortened by 8 bases and J by 3 bases, with 13 bases between the two germline ends. The CDR3 is made up of 13 amino acids. CDR1 SNHLY and CDR2 FYNNEI come from the germline V gene.

This chain uses TRBV2 with TRBJ1-6, with 8 bases matching TRBD1. V trimming: 5 bases; J trimming: 0 bases; junction bases outside the gene matches: 6. Per germline, CDR1 SNHLY and CDR2 FYNNEI. The CDR3 spans 17 residues. The CDR3 bases are TGTGCCAGCAGTTGGGACAGGCCGAGCTCCTATAATTCACCCCTCCACTTT. Protein product: CASSWDRPSSYNSPLHF.

The CDR3 region is CASSVGASYNQPQHF. CDR3 nucleotide sequence: TGTGCCAGCAGTGTTGGGGCCAGCTACAATCAGCCCCAGCATTTT. The chain joins TRBV2 to TRBJ1-5, with D possibly TRBD1 on 5 matching bases. The CDR3 runs to 15 residues. With 4 bases removed from V and 3 bases from J, the gap between germline ends came to 13 bases. The germline V gene encodes CDR1 SNHLY and CDR2 FYNNEI.

This chain uses TRBV6-5 with TRBJ1-5; D not resolved. The CDR3 extends over 11 amino acids. From germline, CDR1 is MNHEY and CDR2 SVGAGI. Trimming stripped 8 bases from V and 6 bases from J, with 8 bases between. CDR3 amino acids: CASGYGQPQHF. CDR3 bases: TGTGCCAGCGGATACGGTCAGCCCCAGCATTTT.

The CDR3 loop is CASILGQGGLFF. In DNA form, the CDR3 reads TGTGCCAGCATCCTAGGACAGGGAGGGCTGTTTTTT. The rearrangement links TRBV5-8 to TRBJ2-2, with TRBD1 matching 8 bases. V lost 6 bases, J lost 13 bases, and 8 bases stayed unmatched. CDR1 SGHTS and CDR2 YDEGEE come from the germline V gene. The length of the CDR3 is 12 residues. Combining the CDR3 with reference TRBV5-8 and TRBJ2-2 gives the whole variable domain EAGVTQSPTHLIKTRGQQATLRCSPISGHTSVYWYQQALGLGLQFLLWYDEGEERNRGNFPPRFSGRQFPNYSSELNVNALELEDSALYLCASILGQGGLFFGEGSRLTVL.

The chain uses TRBV28 and TRBJ1-5; D may be TRBD1 (5 bases). V lost 5 bases to trimming and J lost 7 bases, with 18 bases between them. There are 15 residues in the CDR3. From germline, CDR1 is MDHEN and CDR2 SYDVKM. The CDR3 coding sequence is TGTGCCAGCAGTCCCACGAGGGGTAACGGGCAGCCCCAGCATTTT. It codes for CASSPTRGNGQPQHF.